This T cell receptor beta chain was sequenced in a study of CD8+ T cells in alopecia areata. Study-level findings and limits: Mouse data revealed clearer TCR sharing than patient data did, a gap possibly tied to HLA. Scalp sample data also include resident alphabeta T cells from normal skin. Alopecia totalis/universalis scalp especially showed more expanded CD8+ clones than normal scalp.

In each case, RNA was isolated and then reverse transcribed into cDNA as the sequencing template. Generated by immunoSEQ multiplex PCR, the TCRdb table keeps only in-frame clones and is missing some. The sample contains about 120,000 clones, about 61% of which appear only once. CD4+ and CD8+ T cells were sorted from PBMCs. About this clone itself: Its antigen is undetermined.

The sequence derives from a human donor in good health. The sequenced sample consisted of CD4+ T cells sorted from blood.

The CDR3 region is CASGAGGQLKAQYF. DNA for the CDR3: TGTGCCAGCGGGGCCGGGGGCCAACTCAAGGCCCAGTACTTC. The chain recombines TRBV19 with TRBJ2-5; D possibly matches TRBD1 or TRBD2 (6 bases each). Germline assignment: CDR1 LNHDA and CDR2 SQIVND (reference sequence). V was shortened by 9 bases and J by 9 bases, with 23 bases between the two germline ends. This CDR3 region has 14 residues.